Below, one T cell receptor (beta chain) is given with its context. The antigen is not known. The sample is drawn from a study of T cell clones after liver transplantation. Study in general: Third-party-reactive TCRbeta sequences from pre-transplant mixed lymphocyte reactions served as antigen-independent comparators. Samples came pre-transplant, pre-randomization before withdrawal, and post-randomization after withdrawal ended. Whole-study results and caveats: Post-transplant, graft-donor-reactive CD4 TCRbeta sequences in blood dropped significantly in most of the 8 subjects. The donor-reactive repertoire was only partly measurable in two subjects, lacking donor cells.

Germline CDR1 MDHEN, CDR2 SYDVKM. V was clipped by 4 bases and J by 3 bases, with 7 bases between them. The CDR3 is 12 amino acids. Some clones are missing from TCRdb's copy, which holds only in-frame ones; the method was immunoSEQ multiplex PCR. The table records about 50,000 clones, more than 65% of them present only once. The clonotype was recovered from a human patient who received a liver transplant. Some T cells may trace back to the graft donor. Specimen: CD4+ T cells from blood, collected about 56 months after liver transplant. V gene TRBV28 combines with J gene TRBJ2-7; possibly TRBD2 for D (5 bases). CDR3 nucleotides: TGTGCCAGCAGTTCTAGCTTCTACGAGCAGTACTTC. Its translation: CASSSSFYEQYF.